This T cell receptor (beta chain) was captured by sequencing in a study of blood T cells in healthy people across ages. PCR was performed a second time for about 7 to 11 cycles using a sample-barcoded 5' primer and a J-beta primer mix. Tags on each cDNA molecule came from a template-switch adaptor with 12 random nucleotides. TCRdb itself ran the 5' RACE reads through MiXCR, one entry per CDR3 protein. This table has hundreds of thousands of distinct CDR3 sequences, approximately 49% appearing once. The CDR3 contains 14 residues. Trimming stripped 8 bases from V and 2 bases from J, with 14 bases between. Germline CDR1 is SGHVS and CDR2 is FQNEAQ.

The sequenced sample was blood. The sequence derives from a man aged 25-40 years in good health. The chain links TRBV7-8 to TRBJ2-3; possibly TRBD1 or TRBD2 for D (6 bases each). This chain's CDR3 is CASAGGPPTDTQYF. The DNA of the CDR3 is TGTGCCAGCGCTGGGGGGCCACCCACAGATACGCAGTATTTT.